These 20 T cell receptor beta chains came from one sample sequenced in a study of blood T cell repertoires in COVID-19. Repertoires were generated with immunoSEQ multiplex PCR, while TCRdb's copy carries only in-frame clones and drops some. The sample has 250,000 to 300,000 clones, about nine tenths seen once. The specimen sequenced was peripheral blood. These receptors were obtained from a woman aged 40 to 55 who had recovered from COVID-19.

The chain recombines TRBV6-1 with TRBJ2-7; 7 bases align to TRBD2. This CDR3 spans 15 amino acids. V trimming: 3 bases; J trimming: 0 bases; junction bases outside the gene matches: 5. Germline V gene data show CDR1 as MNHNS and CDR2 as SASEGT. DNA of the CDR3: TGTGCCAGCAGTGACCCAGCGGGAAGCTCCTACGAGCAGTACTTC. Translation gives CASSDPAGSSYEQYF.

This clone was recorded once. The chain is built from TRBV9 and TRBJ2-3, with a possible D match to TRBD2 (5 bases). This CDR3 is 15 amino acids long. V lost 6 bases to trimming and J lost 2 bases, with 16 bases between them. Looked up from germline, CDR1 is SGDLS and CDR2 is YYNGEE. The CDR3 nucleotides read TGTGCCAGCAACCCATCGGCGGGCCTCACAGATACGCAGTATTTT. This encodes CASNPSAGLTDTQYF.

This clone was seen at least ten times. The chain recombines TRBV28 with TRBJ2-3, with a weak D call TRBD2 (5 bases). V lost 1 base and J 2 bases, leaving 10 bases between the germline ends. The CDR3 has 15 amino acids. CDR1 and CDR2 (germline): MDHEN, SYDVKM. CDR3 amino acids: CASSLSSSNTDTQYF. For the CDR3, the DNA is TGTGCCAGCAGTTTATCTAGCAGTAACACAGATACGCAGTATTTT.

This rearrangement joins TRBV7-9 to TRBJ2-1; D is undetermined. This CDR3 has 13 residues. The ends were cut back, 5 bases at V and 4 bases at J, with 9 bases in the middle. Germline V gene sequence: CDR1 SEHNR, CDR2 FQNEAQ (reference sequence). CDR3 DNA: TGTGCCAGCAGCCATAGCTCTTACAATGAGCAGTTCTTC. Protein sequence: CASSHSSYNEQFF.

The chain is built from TRBV20-1 and TRBJ2-2; D is undetermined. Germline CDR1 DFQATT, CDR2 SNEGSKA (reference sequence). V was cut by 6 bases and J by 0 bases, with 11 bases left in between. The CDR3 runs to 14 residues. The chain's CDR3 is CSASHSPNTGELFF. The DNA for the CDR3 is TGCAGTGCGAGTCACAGCCCGAACACCGGGGAGCTGTTTTTT.

The DNA of the CDR3 is TGTGCCAGCAGCTTAGAAGGGACTTACCAAGAGACCCAGTACTTC. Its translation: CASSLEGTYQETQYF. This sequence joins TRBV7-2 and TRBJ2-5; D is perhaps TRBD2 (6 bases). V lost 1 base and J lost 0, with 9 bases in between. From germline, CDR1 is SGHTA and CDR2 FQGNSA. This CDR3 has 15 amino acids.

This clone was counted a single time. This rearrangement joins TRBV5-1 to TRBJ2-3; 15 bases match TRBD2. Germline V gives CDR1 SGHRS, CDR2 YFSETQ. This CDR3 has 17 amino acids. With V trimmed by 4 bases and J by 2 bases, 5 bases remained unmatched. The CDR3 bases are TGCGCCAGCAGCCCGGGACTAGCGGGAGGCCCCACAGATACGCAGTATTTT. It is translated as CASSPGLAGGPTDTQYF.

This clone was observed once. The chain recombines TRBV19 with TRBJ2-7; possibly TRBD1 for D (7 bases). The CDR3 is 13 residues long. The V end was cut by 3 bases, the J end by 5 bases, with 11 bases between. CDR1 and CDR2 (germline): LNHDA, SQIVND (reference sequence). In DNA, the CDR3 is TGTGCCAGTAGTATGACCAGGGGGGACGAGCAGTACTTC. As protein: CASSMTRGDEQYF.

The chain has TRBV29-1 and TRBJ2-1, with 9 bases matching TRBD1. Germline V CDR1 and CDR2: SQVTM, ANQGSEA. The CDR3 consists of 15 residues. Trimming cost V 7 bases and J 8 bases; bases outside gene matches: 15. CDR3 in DNA: TGCAGCGCGCTCGGGGGGACAGGGCCCTCCGATGAGCAGTTCTTC. Translating gives CSALGGTGPSDEQFF.

This chain joins TRBV3-1 (or the pseudogene TRBV3-2) and TRBJ2-1, with 9 bases identical to TRBD2. This CDR3 has 14 residues. Germline V gene data show CDR1 as LGHDT and CDR2 as YNNKEL (reference sequence). J lost 16 bases, V lost 1 base, and 11 bases had no gene match. DNA for the CDR3: TGTGCCAGCAGCCAAGGACTAGCGGAACCCACCGGCTTCTTC. As protein: CASSQGLAEPTGFF.

The V call is TRBV2, the J call TRBJ1-1; D unclear. The CDR3 runs 11 residues. Germline V gene data show CDR1 as SNHLY and CDR2 as FYNNEI. Trimming stripped 6 bases from V and 6 bases from J, with 8 bases between. The CDR3 DNA follows: TGTGCCAGCAGCAAGGGAGCTGAAGCTTTCTTT. It encodes CASSKGAEAFF.

This clone was counted only a few times. The rearrangement links TRBV19 to TRBJ2-2; 7 nucleotides line up with TRBD1. The junction had 2 bases not matched to a gene; V was cut back by 1 base and J by 6 bases. This CDR3 region has 14 residues. The germline gives CDR1 LNHDA, CDR2 SQIVND (reference sequence). The CDR3 bases are TGTGCCAGTAGTATAGCTACAGGGGCCGGGGAGCTGTTTTTT. Translating gives CASSIATGAGELFF.

The rearrangement uses TRBV7-9 and TRBJ2-6, with unresolved D. Trimming stripped 1 base from V and 1 base from J, with 11 bases between. Germline values: CDR1 SEHNR, CDR2 FQNEAQ (reference sequence). This CDR3 has 17 amino acids. In DNA, the CDR3 is TGTGCCAGCAGCTTAGGGGTTGACATGTCTGGGGCCAACGTCCTGACTTTC. As protein: CASSLGVDMSGANVLTF.

The chain is built from TRBV28 and TRBJ2-3; TRBD2 aligns across 10 bases. CDR1 MDHEN and CDR2 SYDVKM come from the germline V gene. The length of the CDR3 is 16 residues. V was clipped by 6 bases and J by 5 bases; unmatched bases: 11. This CDR3 is CASSPPSSGRRDTQYF. CDR3 in DNA: TGTGCCAGCAGCCCACCTTCTAGCGGGAGAAGAGATACGCAGTATTTT.

This rearrangement joins TRBV7-9 to TRBJ2-1, with 11 bases that match TRBD2. CDR1 is SEHNR, CDR2 FQNEAQ, per germline (reference sequence). The CDR3 totals 17 residues. V shed 1 base, J shed 4 bases, and the junction held 6 bases outside the gene matches. The CDR3 spells CASSLGPGTSGYNEQFF. The CDR3 bases are TGTGCCAGCAGCTTAGGACCGGGGACTAGCGGATACAATGAGCAGTTCTTC. The whole variable domain, filled in from reference TRBV7-9 and TRBJ2-1, reads DTGVSQNPRHKITKRGQNVTFRCDPISEHNRLYWYRQTLGQGPEFLTYFQNEAQLEKSRLLSDRFSAERPKGSFSTLEIQRTEQGDSAMYLCASSLGPGTSGYNEQFFGPGTRLTVL.

The chain employs TRBV2 and TRBJ1-1; no reliable D call. Trimming shortened V by 6 bases and J by 1 base, and 9 bases separated the two germline ends. The CDR3 has 13 amino acids. Germline CDR1 is SNHLY and CDR2 is FYNNEI. The CDR3 loop reads CASSESKNTEAFF. The DNA for the CDR3 is TGTGCCAGCAGCGAATCAAAGAACACTGAAGCTTTCTTT.

The CDR3 sequence: CASSDTSTDTQYF. CDR3 bases: TGTGCCAGCAGTGATACTTCCACAGATACGCAGTATTTT. This rearrangement joins TRBV6-1 to TRBJ2-3; D unresolved. V was trimmed by 3 bases and J by 2 bases, leaving 6 bases between them. Per the germline V gene, CDR1 is MNHNS and CDR2 is SASEGT. This CDR3 has 13 amino acids.

This chain connects TRBV5-6 to TRBJ2-1; 10 bases fit TRBD2. The CDR3 is made up of 14 amino acids. Germline loops: CDR1 SGHDT, CDR2 YYEEEE. V trimming: 1 base; J trimming: 10 bases; junction bases outside the gene matches: 5. CDR3 nucleotides: TGTGCCAGCAGCTTGCTTAGCGGGAGGTCGGAGCAGTTCTTC. It yields the protein CASSLLSGRSEQFF.

V is TRBV7-9 and J is TRBJ2-1, with 13 bases aligning to TRBD2. The CDR3 is 17 residues long. V was pared by 0 bases and J by 4 bases, with 3 bases of the junction left unmatched. Germline V gives CDR1 SEHNR, CDR2 FQNEAQ (reference sequence). CDR3 protein: CASSLALGLAGYNEQFF. The CDR3 nucleotides read TGTGCCAGCAGCTTAGCTTTGGGACTAGCGGGATACAATGAGCAGTTCTTC.

This chain joins TRBV5-8 and TRBJ2-1; 9 nucleotides agree with TRBD2. After removal of 4 bases from V and 5 bases from J, the junction contained 7 bases not matched to a gene. Germline V gene data show CDR1 as SGHTS and CDR2 as YDEGEE. There are 15 residues in the CDR3. CDR3 sequence: CASSRRLAVHNEQFF. In DNA form, the CDR3 reads TGTGCCAGCAGCCGGAGACTAGCGGTACACAATGAGCAGTTCTTC.